This TCR beta chain derives from a study of blood T cell repertoires in COVID-19. For the study at large: Specimens from acute and convalescent COVID-19 originated in the United States, Italy and Spain.

This CDR3 spans 15 amino acids. Looked up from germline, CDR1 is PRHDT and CDR2 is FYEKMQ (reference sequence). The V segment lost 3 bases and the J segment 5 bases; nucleotides outside the gene matches: 8. In the authors' workflow: Reference gene primer amplification gave nucleated cell count estimates. The table came from immunoSEQ multiplex PCR; TCRdb's copy has only in-frame clones and leaves some out. D and trimming come from the DNA, and the V and J calls and clone size come from that table. The sample has roughly 200,000 clones, around 90% seen once. Participant age was roughly 18 to 90 years, and participants resided in fewer than 25 US areas. Symptom resolution, clearance, or two negative PCRs marked donors in Cohort 3 as recovered.

The origin of this receptor is a woman aged 25 to 39 who had recovered from COVID-19. The sample was PBMCs or T cells enriched from blood (not recorded which). The rearrangement joins TRBV13 to TRBJ1-2; TRBD1 agrees at 8 bases. The CDR3 region is CASSFHPGDRYGYTF. The CDR3 coding sequence is TGTGCCAGCAGCTTTCACCCCGGGGACAGGTATGGCTACACCTTC.